Following are 23 T cell receptor beta chains from one sample sequenced in a study of post-analysis software for immune sequencing data. Study findings and constraints: Roughly five TRBV segments appeared more often in patients than in controls, and TRBV5-6, TRBV5-1 and TRBV20-1 were among these.

Their cognate antigens are unknown. The authors incorporated unique molecular identifiers into the TCR beta cDNA libraries. Each CDR3 protein gets one entry after TCRdb re-called the PCR reads with MiXCR. Of roughly 620,000 distinct CDR3 sequences in the sample, around 44% were seen once. The specimen sequenced was blood. These receptors were taken from a girl between 5 and 17 years old with multiple sclerosis.

This clonotype was seen a few times. Written as DNA, the CDR3 is TGCAGCGTTGAAGAACCTAGCGGGAGATCCTACAATGAGCAGTTCTTC. Translating gives CSVEEPSGRSYNEQFF. This chain links TRBV29-1 with TRBJ2-1, with 10 nucleotides matching TRBD2. The CDR3 has 16 residues. With 0 bases clipped from V and 1 base from J, the junction kept 3 bases outside the gene matches. Per the germline V gene, CDR1 is SQVTM and CDR2 is ANQGSEA.

Only a few counts were recorded for this clonotype. The genes are TRBV7-2 and TRBJ1-1; 8 bases align to TRBD1. The germline V gene encodes CDR1 SGHTA and CDR2 FQGNSA. This CDR3 is built from 14 residues. V shed 2 bases and J 3 bases; nucleotides not matched to a gene: 2. DNA for the CDR3: TGTGCCAGCAGCTTACTGACAGGGGACACTGAAGCTTTCTTT. Translating gives CASSLLTGDTEAFF.

The chain has TRBV6-1 and TRBJ1-1, with D uncertain. Trimming took off 1 base at V and 1 base at J, with 10 bases between the two ends. Per the germline V gene, CDR1 is MNHNS and CDR2 is SASEGT. The CDR3 is 15 residues long. The CDR3 DNA is TGTGCCAGCAGTGAAGAACATGTGCCGAACACTGAAGCTTTCTTT. As protein: CASSEEHVPNTEAFF.

This chain uses TRBV5-1 with TRBJ1-1; TRBD1 is a possible D gene (6 bases). Looked up from germline, CDR1 is SGHRS and CDR2 is YFSETQ. CDR3 length equals 13 residues. Between the trimmed V and J ends, which lost 0 bases and 7 bases, there was a span of 10 bases. The CDR3 spells CASSLASGVEAFF. Written as DNA, the CDR3 is TGCGCCAGCAGCTTGGCGTCAGGGGTTGAAGCTTTCTTT.

This chain connects TRBV20-1 to TRBJ1-6, with no clear D. This CDR3 has 13 amino acids. Germline CDR1 reads DFQATT; CDR2 reads SNEGSKA (reference sequence). V dropped 2 bases and J dropped 7 bases, with 9 bases sitting between them. CDR3 region: CSARQVGNSPLHF. The CDR3 bases are TGCAGTGCTAGACAGGTCGGGAATTCACCCCTCCACTTT.

The chain is built from TRBV5-1 and TRBJ2-1, with D perhaps matching TRBD2 (6 bases). V was pared by 0 bases and J by 8 bases, with 18 bases between. This CDR3 comprises 16 residues. Per the germline V gene, CDR1 is SGHRS and CDR2 is YFSETQ. The CDR3 region is CASSLAKGLPSDEQFF. The CDR3 DNA reads TGCGCCAGCAGCTTGGCCAAGGGGCTACCTAGCGATGAGCAGTTCTTC.

This sequence joins TRBV20-1 and TRBJ2-3; D is perhaps TRBD1 or TRBD2 (5 bases each). The CDR3 consists of 16 residues. Germline V gene data show CDR1 as DFQATT and CDR2 as SNEGSKA (reference sequence). The V end was cut by 5 bases, the J end by 0 bases, with 18 bases between. CDR3 amino acids: CSAEYGAGGSTDTQYF. DNA for the CDR3: TGCAGTGCTGAATATGGGGCTGGCGGGAGCACAGATACGCAGTATTTT.

This rearrangement joins TRBV12-3 or TRBV12-4 to TRBJ2-4; 7 positions match TRBD1. The tail of the sequence fits TRBJ2-7 better, so the J call may be wrong. The CDR3 runs to 14 residues. CDR3 loop: CASSELGQAYEQYF. DNA for the CDR3: TGTGCCAGCAGCGAATTAGGACAGGCCTACGAGCAGTACTTC.

The chain joins TRBV12-3 or TRBV12-4 to TRBJ2-1; 9 bases agree with TRBD2. Trimming removed 6 bases from V and 5 bases from J; junction bases left unmatched: 8. This CDR3 is 15 amino acids long. For the CDR3, the DNA is TGTGCCAGCAGCCAAAATAGCGGGGGACACAATGAGCAGTTCTTC. Amino acid sequence: CASSQNSGGHNEQFF.

This clonotype was found a few times. J is TRBJ2-1 and V is TRBV7-9; D is unclear. The CDR3 extends over 14 amino acids. Deletions cut 3 bases from V and 0 bases from J, with 6 bases between. Per the germline V gene, CDR1 is SEHNR and CDR2 is FQNEAQ (reference sequence). The DNA of the CDR3 is TGTGCCAGCAGCTTCAAGAACTCCTACAATGAGCAGTTCTTC. Translating it yields CASSFKNSYNEQFF.

The chain has TRBV6-5 and TRBJ1-6, with a weak D call TRBD1 (5 bases). V gave up 0 bases and J gave up 10 bases, with 10 bases separating them. Germline V gives CDR1 MNHEY, CDR2 SVGAGI. This CDR3 contains 14 residues. The CDR3 region is CASSYSGARSPLHF. The CDR3 DNA reads as TGTGCCAGCAGTTACTCAGGGGCTCGGTCACCCCTCCACTTT.

The chain couples TRBV6-1 to TRBJ1-5; D is undetermined. There are 19 residues in the CDR3. V lost 6 bases, J lost 0 bases, and 24 bases lay in between. Germline V gene lookup returns CDR1 MNHNS and CDR2 SASEGT. The DNA of the CDR3 is TGTGCCAGCAGGCAGATTCGCGCAGGAGCCCTGTATAGCAATCAGCCCCAGCATTTT. Translating it yields CASRQIRAGALYSNQPQHF.

The rearrangement joins TRBV12-3 or TRBV12-4 to TRBJ1-1; D remains ambiguous. The CDR3 loop spans 14 amino acids. The V gene lost 6 bases and the J gene lost 0 bases, with 11 bases spanning the gap. CDR3 region: CASSFLVVNTEAFF. The CDR3, as DNA: TGTGCCAGCAGCTTCCTAGTCGTGAACACTGAAGCTTTCTTT.

The chain employs TRBV6-6 and TRBJ2-7; D might be TRBD2 (6 bases). Trimming took off 0 bases at V and 2 bases at J, with 17 bases between the two ends. The CDR3 is 17 amino acids. CDR1 and CDR2 from the germline V gene are MNHNY and SVGAGI (reference sequence). The CDR3 DNA is TGTGCCAGCAGTTACTCCCCCTTACGGGCGGGGCCCTACGAGCAGTACTTC. Translation gives CASSYSPLRAGPYEQYF.

This chain connects TRBV4-1 to TRBJ2-5, with D tentatively TRBD1 (7 bases). With the DNA end fitting TRBJ2-7 better, the J assignment may be wrong. The CDR3 length is 15 residues. Germline V gene lookup returns CDR1 MGHRA and CDR2 YSYEKL. The CDR3 spells CASSQANQGGYEQYF. CDR3 nucleotides: TGCGCCAGCAGCCAAGCCAACCAGGGGGGCTACGAGCAGTACTTC.

The rearrangement joins TRBV10-3 to TRBJ2-3, with D perhaps given as TRBD1 or TRBD2 (5 bases each). This CDR3 spans 15 amino acids. Germline assignment: CDR1 ENHRY and CDR2 SYGVKD. Trimming removed 7 bases from V and 1 base from J, with 15 bases in between. DNA of the CDR3: TGTGCCATCACCGAACGGATGGGGGGCACAGATACGCAGTATTTT. The encoded protein is CAITERMGGTDTQYF.

Comments on this clonotype: A much larger clone lies a single base off, so this may be a read error. The chain employs TRBV9 and TRBJ2-7; D gene unclear. Germline loops: CDR1 SGDLS, CDR2 YYNGEE. CDR3 length: 14 residues. V lost 1 base to trimming and J lost 4 bases, with 12 bases between them. CDR3 amino acids: CASSVSEISYEQYF. For the CDR3, the DNA is TGTGCCAGCAGCGTATCTGAGATCTCTTACGAGCAGTACTTC.

This clonotype was detected only once. The junction departs from the called germline gene at one end, perhaps through a read error. This sequence joins TRBV5-1 and TRBJ1-2, with 7 bases aligning to TRBD1. This CDR3 contains 17 residues. Germline CDR1 SGHRS, CDR2 YFSETQ. CDR3 nucleotides: TGCGCCAACAGCTCTCTAAGCGGGACAGACATTAACTATGGCTACACCTTC. Its protein is CANSSLSGTDINYGYTF.

This CDR3 is CSVEAARLGYTF. The DNA of the CDR3 is TGCAGCGTTGAGGCAGCCCGCCTTGGCTACACCTTC. V usage is TRBV29-1 and J usage is TRBJ1-2; no firm D call. V gave up 3 bases and J gave up 7 bases, with 12 bases separating them. This CDR3 is 12 amino acids long. The germline CDR1 and CDR2 sequences are SQVTM and ANQGSEA.

The CDR3 here is CASSPIQGLGYTF. Written as DNA, the CDR3 is TGTGCCAGCAGTCCTATACAGGGTTTAGGCTACACCTTC. This sequence joins TRBV12-3 or TRBV12-4 and TRBJ1-2; tentative D call: TRBD1 (6 bases). With 5 bases removed from V and 8 bases from J, the gap between germline ends came to 15 bases. The CDR3 loop spans 13 amino acids.

The chain joins TRBV29-1 to TRBJ1-1, with D hard to call. Germline loops: CDR1 SQVTM, CDR2 ANQGSEA. Trimming removed 5 bases from V and 1 base from J, with 17 bases in between. The CDR3 totals 15 residues. The CDR3 loop reads CSVWAGRLRNTEAFF. The CDR3 region has the DNA TGCAGCGTTTGGGCAGGAAGACTTAGGAACACTGAAGCTTTCTTT. The variable domain in full, with the rest retrieved from reference TRBV29-1 and TRBJ1-1, is SAVISQKPSRDICQRGTSLTIQCQVDSQVTMMFWYRQQPGQSLTLIATANQGSEATYESGFVIDKFPISRPNLTFSTLTVSNMSPEDSSIYLCSVWAGRLRNTEAFFGQGTRLTVV.

The CDR3 sequence is CASSPPRGRDIAKNIQYF. CDR3 DNA sequence: TGTGCCAGCAGCCCCCCCAGGGGGAGAGACATAGCCAAAAACATTCAGTACTTC. This chain joins TRBV7-8 and TRBJ2-4, with TRBD1 matching 7 bases. Trimming cost V 5 bases and J 0 bases; bases outside gene matches: 13. The CDR3 totals 18 residues. Germline lookup yields CDR1 SGHVS and CDR2 FQNEAQ.

This clonotype was seen a single time. The V call is TRBV12-3 or TRBV12-4, the J call TRBJ2-3; perhaps TRBD2 as D (5 bases). The CDR3 contains 13 residues. The V end was cut by 11 bases, the J end by 5 bases, with 17 bases between. The CDR3 nucleotides are TGTGCCTCGGGGTCAAAAGGATTAGATACGCAGTATTTT. Protein product: CASGSKGLDTQYF.